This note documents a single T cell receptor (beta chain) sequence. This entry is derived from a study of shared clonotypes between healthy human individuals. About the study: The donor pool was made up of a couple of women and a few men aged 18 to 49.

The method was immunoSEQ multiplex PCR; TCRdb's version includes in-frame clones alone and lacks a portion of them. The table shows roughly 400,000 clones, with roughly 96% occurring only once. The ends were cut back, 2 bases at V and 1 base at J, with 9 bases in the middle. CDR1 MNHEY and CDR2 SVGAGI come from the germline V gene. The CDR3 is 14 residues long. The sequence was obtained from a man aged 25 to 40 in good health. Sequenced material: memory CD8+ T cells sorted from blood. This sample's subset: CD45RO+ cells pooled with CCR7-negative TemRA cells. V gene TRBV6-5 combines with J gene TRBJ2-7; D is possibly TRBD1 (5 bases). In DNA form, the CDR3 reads TGTGCCAGCAGTTACCTCGACAGTTCCTACGAGCAGTACTTC. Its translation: CASSYLDSSYEQYF.